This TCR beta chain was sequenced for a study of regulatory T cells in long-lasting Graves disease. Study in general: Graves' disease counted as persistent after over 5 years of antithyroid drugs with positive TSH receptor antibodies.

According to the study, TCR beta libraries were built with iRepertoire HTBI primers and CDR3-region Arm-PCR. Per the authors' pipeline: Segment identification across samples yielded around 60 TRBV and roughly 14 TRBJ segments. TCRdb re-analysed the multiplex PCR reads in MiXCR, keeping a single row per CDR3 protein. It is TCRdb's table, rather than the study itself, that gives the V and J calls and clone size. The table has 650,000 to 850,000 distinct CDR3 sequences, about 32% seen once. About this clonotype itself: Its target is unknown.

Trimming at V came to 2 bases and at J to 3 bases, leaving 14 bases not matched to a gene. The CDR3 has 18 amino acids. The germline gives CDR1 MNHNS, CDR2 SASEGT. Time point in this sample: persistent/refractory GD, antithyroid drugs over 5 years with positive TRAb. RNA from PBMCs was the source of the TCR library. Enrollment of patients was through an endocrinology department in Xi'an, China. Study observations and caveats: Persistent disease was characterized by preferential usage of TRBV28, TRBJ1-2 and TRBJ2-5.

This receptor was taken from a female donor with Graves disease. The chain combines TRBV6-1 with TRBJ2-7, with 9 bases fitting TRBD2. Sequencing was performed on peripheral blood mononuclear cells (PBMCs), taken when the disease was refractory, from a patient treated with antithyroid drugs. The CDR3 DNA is TGTGCCAGCAGTGAATGGCGGGAGGGCCTAATCCCCCACTACGAGCAGTACTTC. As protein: CASSEWREGLIPHYEQYF.